The clone carrying this T cell receptor beta chain came up many times. Time point: newly diagnosed GD, antithyroid drugs for less than 3 months. Extracted PBMC RNA gave rise to the TCR library. Building of the TCR beta libraries involved iRepertoire HTBI primers and Arm-PCR of CDR3 regions. One entry per CDR3 protein, called by TCRdb with MiXCR from the multiplex PCR reads. The data show around 460,000 distinct CDR3 sequences, with 11% to 15% seen just once and about a sixth held by the top ten. This entry is derived from a study of regulatory T cells in long-lasting Graves disease. These same records also appear under a second study, on T cells in Graves' hyperthyroidism and ophthalmopathy.

The clonotype comes from a woman aged 45-60 years with Graves disease. Sequencing used peripheral blood mononuclear cells (PBMCs), obtained at new diagnosis, from a patient treated with antithyroid drugs.

CDR3 nucleotides: TGTGCCAGCAGCCAAGATAGCCGGGACCTCGTGGTGAATGAGCAGTTCTTC. Protein sequence: CASSQDSRDLVVNEQFF. The chain employs TRBV3-1 and TRBJ2-1; TRBD1 or TRBD2 may be the D gene (5 bases each). Germline V gene lookup returns CDR1 LGHDT and CDR2 YNNKEL (reference sequence). V shed 0 bases and J shed 7 bases, with 19 bases lying between them. This CDR3 has 17 residues.